This T cell receptor beta chain was sequenced for a study of CD8+ T cells in alopecia areata. Sequencing relied on a cDNA template that was reverse transcribed from extracted RNA. Sequenced by immunoSEQ multiplex PCR; TCRdb stores in-frame clones only, minus some. Among some 130,000 clones, around three fifths were seen once, and the ten largest hold under 8%. J gave up 0 bases and V 5 bases, and 3 bases lay outside the gene matches. Germline V gene lookup returns CDR1 MNHEY and CDR2 SMNVEV (reference sequence). The CDR3 is made up of 14 amino acids. General observations from the study: Researchers reported that TCR sharing among patients proved less clear than in mice, possibly HLA-linked.

Concerning this clone: Its matching antigen is unknown.

The origin of this receptor is a human donor with alopecia areata. This specimen was CD4+ T cells sorted from blood, taken at week 0. This rearrangement joins TRBV27 to TRBJ1-1; TRBD1 matches 7 bases. The CDR3 DNA reads as TGTGCCAGCAGTCCCAGGGGGGTGAACACTGAAGCTTTCTTT. Protein sequence: CASSPRGVNTEAFF.